These T cell receptor beta chains were read from a single sample in a study of cytomegalovirus exposure and HLA in healthy donors. TCRdb's table, derived via immunoSEQ multiplex PCR, lists solely in-frame clones and lacks some. This table has 100,000 to 120,000 clones, 65% to 85% appearing once. Sequencing was carried out using PBMCs. The receptors were gathered from a man aged 30 to 39 in good health and CMV-seropositive. CDR3s include the opening cysteine and the closing phenylalanine or tryptophan. The D gene is left open where the match is weak. Size is stated for part of the rows, as once, few or many counts, or as a class when the clone is expanded.

CDR3 protein: CAAREGSGTGELFF; CDR3 DNA: TGCGCCGCGAGGGAGGGTTCGGGCACCGGGGAGCTGTTTTTT; D gene: TRBD2; clone size: .; V gene: TRBV10-1; J gene: TRBJ2-2
CDR3 protein: CASSPSGAHTGELFF; CDR3 DNA: TGTGCCAGCAGCCCTAGCGGGGCGCACACCGGGGAGCTGTTTTTT; D gene: TRBD2; clone size: .; V gene: TRBV9; J gene: TRBJ2-2
CDR3 protein: CASSLIASGGQETQYF; CDR3 DNA: TGTGCCAGCAGCTTAATCGCTAGCGGGGGGCAAGAGACCCAGTACTTC; D gene: TRBD2; clone size: .; V gene: TRBV11-3; J gene: TRBJ2-5
CDR3 protein: CASSPNRGLNGYTF; CDR3 DNA: TGTGCCAGTAGCCCGAACAGGGGTCTGAATGGCTACACCTTC; D gene: TRBD1; clone size: .; V gene: TRBV19; J gene: TRBJ1-2
CDR3 protein: CASSLSPPGQTGQGQFF; CDR3 DNA: TGTGCCAGCAGTTTATCCCCGCCCGGACAGACCGGGCAAGGGCAGTTCTTC; D gene: .; clone size: .; V gene: TRBV27; J gene: TRBJ2-1
CDR3 protein: CASSPAPAPSSYEQYF; CDR3 DNA: TGTGCCAGCAGCCCTGCCCCCGCTCCTAGCTCCTACGAGCAGTACTTC; D gene: .; clone size: once; V gene: TRBV7-2; J gene: TRBJ2-7
CDR3 protein: CASSFQKTQYF; CDR3 DNA: TGTGCCAGCAGCTTTCAGAAGACCCAGTACTTC; D gene: .; clone size: once; V gene: TRBV7-8; J gene: TRBJ2-5
CDR3 protein: CASSLGGDSQETQYF; CDR3 DNA: TGTGCCAGCAGCTTAGGAGGGGACTCACAAGAGACCCAGTACTTC; D gene: .; clone size: .; V gene: TRBV7-8; J gene: TRBJ2-5
CDR3 protein: CASRRGSAPGNTIYF; CDR3 DNA: TGTGCCAGCAGGCGGGGTTCAGCCCCTGGAAACACCATATATTTT; D gene: .; clone size: .; V gene: TRBV7-2; J gene: TRBJ1-3
CDR3 protein: CASSGQRNSPLHF; CDR3 DNA: TGTGCCAGCAGTGGCCAGAGGAATTCACCCCTCCACTTT; D gene: .; clone size: few; V gene: TRBV2; J gene: TRBJ1-6
CDR3 protein: CASSLDREINNEQFF; CDR3 DNA: TGTGCCAGCAGCTTAGATAGGGAGATAAACAATGAGCAGTTCTTC; D gene: .; clone size: .; V gene: TRBV7-7; J gene: TRBJ2-1